This TCR beta chain was sequenced during a study of Graves' ophthalmopathy and Graves' hyperthyroidism. The CDR3 loop spans 14 amino acids. V shed 7 bases, J shed 1 base, and the junction held 6 bases outside the gene matches. Germline V gives CDR1 SGHRS, CDR2 YFSETQ. Overall study findings and caveats: Both a roughly 64% sensitivity and an approximately 76% specificity characterized the model's predictions of ophthalmopathy progression. Researchers report that a 13-signature model separated ophthalmopathy from stable hyperthyroidism, posting 87.88% sensitivity and roughly 83% specificity.

For repertoire sequencing, the TCR beta CDR3 regions were amplified from RNA transcripts. HTBI primers were used in a first-round RT-PCR, which preceded a second-round multiplex PCR. TCRdb re-called the multiplex PCR reads with MiXCR, one entry per CDR3 protein. The sample shows 350,000 to 450,000 distinct CDR3 sequences, 18% of them seen only once. The table lists this clonotype with many counts. Its antigen remains unknown. The sample comprised peripheral blood. The chain employs TRBV5-1 and TRBJ2-5; 8 bases are shared with TRBD1. The origin of this receptor is a young woman with Graves' ophthalmopathy. The CDR3 region is CASYRDRPQETQYF. CDR3 sequence (DNA): TGCGCCAGCTATCGGGACAGGCCCCAAGAGACCCAGTACTTC.